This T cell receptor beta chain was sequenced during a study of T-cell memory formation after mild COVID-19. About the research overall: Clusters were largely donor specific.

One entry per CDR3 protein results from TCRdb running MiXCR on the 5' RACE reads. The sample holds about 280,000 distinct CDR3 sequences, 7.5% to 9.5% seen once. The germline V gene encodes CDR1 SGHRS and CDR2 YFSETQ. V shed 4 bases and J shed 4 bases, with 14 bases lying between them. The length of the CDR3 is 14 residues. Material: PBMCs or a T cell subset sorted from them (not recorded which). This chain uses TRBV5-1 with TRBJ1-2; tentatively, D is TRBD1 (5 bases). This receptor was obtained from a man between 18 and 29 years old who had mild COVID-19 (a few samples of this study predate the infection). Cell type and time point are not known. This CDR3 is CASSPGTDSYGYTF. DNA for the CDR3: TGCGCCAGCAGCCCAGGGACGGACTCCTATGGCTACACCTTC.